Listed below are T cell receptor beta chains from one sample, sequenced in a study of shared clonotypes between healthy human individuals. The method was immunoSEQ multiplex PCR; TCRdb's version includes in-frame clones alone and lacks a portion of them. Among around 2,000,000 clones listed, approximately 94% were seen once. The sample comprised naive CD8+ T cells sorted from blood. The receptors were gathered from a man aged 18 to 29 in good health. The CDR3 runs from the conserved cysteine through the conserved F or W. The order of the fields is clone size, J gene, CDR3 length, D gene, V gene, CDR3 protein, CDR3 DNA. The D gene is left open where the match is weak. Clone size appears in some rows only: once, few, many, or a class for an expanded clone.

>NA|TRBJ2-3|12|NA|TRBV27
CASTQYGDTQYF
TGTGCCAGCACACAATACGGGGATACGCAGTATTTT
>NA|TRBJ2-2|15|NA|TRBV7-9
CASVPRDKNTGELFF
TGTGCCAGCGTCCCCCGGGACAAGAACACCGGGGAGCTGTTTTTT
>NA|TRBJ1-2|15|TRBD1|TRBV4-1
CASSQTGQGNYGYTF
TGCGCCAGCAGCCAAACCGGACAGGGGAACTATGGCTACACCTTC
>NA|TRBJ2-7|18|TRBD1|TRBV18
CASSPIGGAGGYLYEQYF
TGTGCCAGCTCACCAATAGGTGGGGCAGGGGGCTATCTCTACGAGCAGTACTTC
>NA|TRBJ2-2|15|NA|TRBV28
CASTIGVYDTGELFF
TGTGCCAGCACCATCGGGGTCTATGACACCGGGGAGCTGTTTTTT
>NA|TRBJ1-2|13|NA|TRBV27
CATSGQNAYGYTF
TGTGCCACTTCCGGACAGAACGCCTATGGCTACACCTTC
>once|TRBJ1-5|13|NA|TRBV30
CAWSRDSNQPQHF
TGTGCCTGGAGCAGGGACAGCAATCAGCCCCAGCATTTT
>NA|TRBJ2-7|11|NA|TRBV15
CATSDGPEQYF
TGTGCCACCAGCGACGGGCCCGAGCAGTACTTC
>NA|TRBJ2-3|15|TRBD2|TRBV7-2
CASSFYSGETDTQYF
TGTGCCAGCAGCTTCTATAGCGGGGAGACAGATACGCAGTATTTT
>NA|TRBJ2-7|12|NA|TRBV16
CASSQFDSLQYF
TGTGCCAGCAGCCAATTTGACAGCTTGCAGTACTTC
>NA|TRBJ2-2|15|NA|TRBV13
CASSLAGVSTGELFF
TGTGCCAGCAGCTTAGCAGGGGTCAGCACCGGGGAGCTGTTTTTT
>NA|TRBJ1-1|11|TRBD1|TRBV5-1
CASSNDRETFF
TGCGCCAGCAGCAACGACAGGGAGACTTTCTTT
>NA|TRBJ1-2|14|TRBD1|TRBV5-6
CASSPQTGVYGYTF
TGTGCCAGCAGCCCCCAGACAGGGGTCTATGGCTACACCTTC